Listed here is a single T cell receptor beta chain. The antigen it recognizes is unknown. The record has no base qualities; no much larger clone is one base away. TCRbeta CDR3 regions were amplified from genomic DNA using the immunoSEQ Assay, a bias-controlled multiplex PCR. The authors' pipeline ran thus. Within the assay, amplification of reference gene primers was used to estimate how many nucleated cells each sample contained. To quantify the absolute abundance of each unique TCRbeta CDR3 rearrangement, sequence reads were collapsed and filtered. For each sample, productive Simpson clonality was calculated as the square root of Simpson's diversity index over productive rearrangements. TCRdb limited this immuneACCESS table to in-frame rearrangements with V and J called. A share of clones is missing; checked studies link under half to unresolved V genes, and the rest is unexplained. The V and J calls and clone size come from that table; D and trimming were worked out from the DNA. In all, the sample holds around 35,000 clones, and about 88% of those were seen once. Around 57% of the sample is held by the ten biggest clonotypes.

This specimen belongs to a study of blood T cell repertoires in COVID-19 (dated by TCRdb to 2019 to 2021). A note on the overall study: Samples covering the acute and convalescent phases of COVID-19 were provided by collaborators in the United States, Italy and Spain. Samples were obtained from the ongoing ImmuneRACE study (first 160 participants) and from 1,000 to 1,500 subjects provided by 6 global collaborators. The prospective study material was composed of cDNA or gDNA derived from T cells, B-cell-depleted T cells, or PBMCs. The repertoires were made available in a free public database intended to serve as a resource for research on the immune response to SARS-CoV-2. Subjects who had been exposed to COVID-19, were actively infected with it, or had recovered from it provided the deeply sampled blood TCRbeta repertoires that made up the dataset. Sample metadata almost always included a de-identified subject ID, COVID-19 status, age in years and sex. HLA class I and class II types, where available, came from metadata supplied by the sample provider rather than from assay-based typing. The paper's findings and limits, for the study overall: The amount of clinical and demographic metadata varied by source and participant and was provided uncurated.

A distance of 5 bases separates the germline ends of V and J, which lose 6 bases and 1 base respectively. CDR1 MDHEN and CDR2 SYDVKM were looked up in the germline V gene. The CDR3 sequence holds 12 residues, the cysteine and phenylalanine included. Only the CDR3 region is kept as DNA, spanning 36 bases read in frame from base 1. The collaborating institutions used their own protocols to collect whole blood in K2EDTA tubes. For TCRbeta analysis, collaborator samples were shipped as frozen whole blood, as isolated PBMCs, or as DNA extracted from either sample type. This receptor was obtained from a man between 70 and 80 years old with acute or convalescent COVID-19. The chain links TRBV28 with TRBJ2-3; the D gene cannot be resolved reliably. Sequencing input: peripheral blood. CDR3 reads: CASSLRTDTQYF. The nucleotides are TGTGCCAGCAGCCTACGCACAGATACGCAGTATTTT.